A single sample gave rise to the 28 T cell receptor beta chains below, sequenced in a study of shared clonotypes between healthy human individuals. Repertoires were generated with immunoSEQ multiplex PCR, while TCRdb's copy carries only in-frame clones and drops some. In the table there are some 1 million clones, about 75% of which are singletons. Sequenced input: memory CD4+ T cells sorted from blood. Subset meaning: CD45RA-negative fraction. The receptors originated from a man between 18 and 35 years old in good health.

The V and J genes are TRBV30 and TRBJ1-3, with TRBD1 matching over 7 bases. The ends lost 3 bases at V and 3 bases at J; junction bases unmatched: 8. Germline assignment: CDR1 GTSNPN and CDR2 SVGIG (reference sequence). CDR3 length: 15 residues. CDR3 region: CAWSYRGGFGNTIYF. The DNA for the CDR3 is TGTGCCTGGAGCTACAGGGGTGGTTTTGGAAACACCATATATTTT.

This chain joins TRBV5-6 and TRBJ2-3; D unresolved. The CDR3 extends over 14 amino acids. Germline V lookup: CDR1 SGHDT, CDR2 YYEEEE. Trimming took off 2 bases at V and 4 bases at J, with 11 bases between the two ends. The CDR3: CASSLDQRADTQYF. In DNA form, the CDR3 reads TGTGCCAGCAGCTTAGACCAACGGGCAGATACGCAGTATTTT. The full variable domain, its missing parts supplied by reference TRBV5-6 and TRBJ2-3, is DAGVTQSPTHLIKTRGQQVTLRCSPKSGHDTVSWYQQALGQGPQFIFQYYEEEERQRGNFPDRFSGHQFPNYSSELNVNALLLGDSALYLCASSLDQRADTQYFGPGTRLTVL.

Written as DNA, the CDR3 is TGTGCCAGCAGCTTAGGACTAGTTGATTACGAGCAGTACTTC. Protein product: CASSLGLVDYEQYF. The chain combines TRBV7-9 with TRBJ2-7, with a weak D call TRBD2 (6 bases). The CDR3 is 14 residues long. Germline values: CDR1 SEHNR, CDR2 FQNEAQ (reference sequence). The ends were cut back, 1 base at V and 4 bases at J, with 11 bases in the middle.

Worth noting for this clone: The same CDR3 also results from other DNA sequences found in this sample. This chain joins TRBV28 and TRBJ2-7; 7 nucleotides agree with TRBD1. This CDR3 has 14 residues. Germline V gene sequence: CDR1 MDHEN, CDR2 SYDVKM. V gave up 4 bases and J gave up 1 base; unmatched junction bases: 4. CDR3: CASSSRDRSYEQYF. The CDR3 coding sequence is TGTGCCAGCAGTTCTCGGGACAGATCCTACGAGCAGTACTTC.

This clone was counted only a few times. The chain recombines TRBV30 with TRBJ1-1; D ambiguous. Germline V gene data show CDR1 as GTSNPN and CDR2 as SVGIG (reference sequence). The CDR3 runs 14 residues. V was pared by 2 bases and J by 2 bases, with 12 bases between. CDR3 loop: CAWSYGLLNTEAFF. In nucleotides, the CDR3 is TGTGCCTGGAGTTATGGTCTTCTTAACACTGAAGCTTTCTTT.

This clone appeared once. The chain is built from TRBV18 and TRBJ2-2; D gene uncertain. Germline CDR1 KGHSH, CDR2 LQKENI. The CDR3 is made up of 16 amino acids. Trimming removed 0 bases at V and 3 bases at J, with 11 bases between. CDR3 nucleotides: TGTGCCAGCTCACCACCGGTCCGCTCCTACACCGGGGAGCTGTTTTTT. Amino acids: CASSPPVRSYTGELFF.

This clone came up once. The chain employs TRBV7-9 and TRBJ2-5; D is undetermined. This CDR3 is built from 13 residues. V lost 4 bases and J 2 bases, leaving 8 bases between the germline ends. Germline CDR1 reads SEHNR; CDR2 reads FQNEAQ (reference sequence). CDR3 DNA: TGTGCCAGCAGCTGGGCCGGACAAGAGACCCAGTACTTC. It is translated as CASSWAGQETQYF.

This clone has more than one count but fewer than ten. The sample carries other DNA sequences with the same CDR3. The rearrangement links TRBV7-9 to TRBJ1-5; D gene ambiguous. V was cut by 4 bases and J by 0 bases, with 7 bases left in between. There are 14 residues in the CDR3. The germline gives CDR1 SEHNR, CDR2 FQNEAQ (reference sequence). The CDR3 DNA reads as TGTGCCAGCAGCTCAACAGATAGCAATCAGCCCCAGCATTTT. Protein product: CASSSTDSNQPQHF.

This clone was seen just once. V usage is TRBV6-1 and J usage is TRBJ2-7; 8 bases are shared with TRBD1. Trimming removed 1 base from V and 4 bases from J; junction bases left unmatched: 3. The CDR3 has 14 amino acids. Germline values: CDR1 MNHNS, CDR2 SASEGT. The CDR3 region is CASSEGQGKYEQYF. The CDR3 region has the DNA TGTGCCAGCAGTGAAGGACAGGGGAAATACGAGCAGTACTTC.

The rearrangement uses TRBV10-3 and TRBJ1-2; TRBD1 aligns across 10 bases. Germline CDR1 and CDR2: ENHRY and SYGVKD. J was trimmed by 3 bases and V by 10 bases; bases with no gene match: 8. CDR3 length: 14 residues. This CDR3 is CATAAGTGDYGYTF. Written as DNA, the CDR3 is TGTGCCACGGCAGCCGGGACAGGGGACTATGGCTACACCTTC.

This chain connects TRBV6-1 to TRBJ1-2; D is perhaps TRBD1 (6 bases). The germline CDR1 and CDR2 sequences are MNHNS and SASEGT. The CDR3 spans 15 residues. V was pared by 6 bases and J by 3 bases, with 17 bases between. CDR3 in DNA: TGTGCCAGCAGCCATGAAACAGGGATCTACTATGGCTACACCTTC. Its protein is CASSHETGIYYGYTF.

This chain uses TRBV4-1 with TRBJ2-7; perhaps TRBD1 as D (5 bases). There are 13 residues in the CDR3. CDR1 and CDR2 (germline): MGHRA, YSYEKL. The germline V and J ends were trimmed by 4 bases and 6 bases, with 13 bases remaining between them. The CDR3 nucleotides are TGCGCCAGCAGCCCGACAGCTTCGTCCGAGCAGTACTTC. Its translation is CASSPTASSEQYF.

The chain combines TRBV29-1 with TRBJ2-3; 10 nucleotides agree with TRBD2. V lost 7 bases, J lost 4 bases, and 5 bases stayed unmatched. Germline-derived CDR1 and CDR2 are SQVTM and ANQGSEA. The CDR3 consists of 13 residues. CDR3 nucleotide sequence: TGCAGCGGCCTAGCGGGAGTACCAGATACGCAGTATTTT. It translates to CSGLAGVPDTQYF.

The V gene is TRBV14, the J gene TRBJ2-3, with unresolved D. Trimming took 3 bases from V and 5 from J, leaving 12 bases between them. This CDR3 has 14 amino acids. From germline, CDR1 is SGHDN and CDR2 FVKESK. CDR3 region: CASSQVAALDTQYF. CDR3 DNA: TGTGCCAGCAGCCAGGTAGCAGCCTTAGATACGCAGTATTTT.

V and J are TRBV20-1 and TRBJ2-3; no clear D gene. Germline V lookup: CDR1 DFQATT, CDR2 SNEGSKA (reference sequence). The CDR3 extends over 11 amino acids. V was cut by 3 bases and J by 4 bases, with 5 bases left in between. CDR3 DNA sequence: TGCAGTGCTAGTAATGCAGATACGCAGTATTTT. It is translated as CSASNADTQYF.

This chain uses TRBV5-1 with TRBJ2-5; the D is unclear. This CDR3 region has 15 residues. Germline V gene sequence: CDR1 SGHRS, CDR2 YFSETQ. Deletions cut 0 bases from V and 5 bases from J, with 14 bases between. CDR3 residues: CASSLAADLLETQYF. The DNA of the CDR3 is TGCGCCAGCAGCTTGGCGGCAGACCTCCTGGAGACCCAGTACTTC. Variable domain in full (rest from reference TRBV5-1 and TRBJ2-5): KAGVTQTPRYLIKTRGQQVTLSCSPISGHRSVSWYQQTPGQGLQFLFEYFSETQRNKGNFPGRFSGRQFSNSRSEMNVSTLELGDSALYLCASSLAADLLETQYFGPGTRLLVL.

This clone was detected once. The chain couples TRBV7-2 to TRBJ2-4; 9 bases match TRBD2. This CDR3 comprises 18 residues. In germline, CDR1 is SGHTA, CDR2 FQGNSA. Losses at the gene ends were 2 bases for V and 0 bases for J; bases not matched to a gene: 8. CDR3 in amino acids: CASSLFLAGNLAKNIQYF. CDR3 in DNA: TGTGCCAGCAGCTTATTCCTAGCGGGGAATCTAGCCAAAAACATTCAGTACTTC.

In its sample, this clone was seen many times. This chain connects TRBV7-9 to TRBJ2-1, with TRBD2 as a possible D gene (6 bases). Germline V lookup: CDR1 SEHNR, CDR2 FQNEAQ (reference sequence). This CDR3 region has 16 residues. The V end was cut by 7 bases, the J end by 4 bases, with 20 bases between. CDR3 in DNA: TGTGCCAGCACCAACCCGTGGGGGGAGAAATACAATGAGCAGTTCTTC. It yields the protein CASTNPWGEKYNEQFF.

The V and J genes are TRBV6-5 and TRBJ1-6; 8 bases agree with TRBD1. Germline CDR1 MNHEY, CDR2 SVGAGI. The V and J ends lost 8 bases and 9 bases, in that order; junction bases with no gene match: 6. There are 13 residues in the CDR3. The CDR3 region has the DNA TGTGCCAGCGGGACAGGCGGGCCTTCACCCCTCCACTTT. Protein sequence: CASGTGGPSPLHF.

The genes are TRBV9 and TRBJ2-1, with 11 bases aligning to TRBD2. The CDR3 consists of 15 residues. J lost 10 bases, V lost 0 bases, and 6 bases had no gene match. Per germline, CDR1 SGDLS and CDR2 YYNGEE. The CDR3: CASSVVELAGAEQFF. CDR3 sequence (DNA): TGTGCCAGCAGCGTAGTAGAACTAGCGGGAGCCGAGCAGTTCTTC. The whole variable domain, remainder taken from reference TRBV9 and TRBJ2-1, is DSGVTQTPKHLITATGQRVTLRCSPRSGDLSVYWYQQSLDQGLQFLIQYYNGEERAKGNILERFSAQQFPDLHSELNLSSLELGDSALYFCASSVVELAGAEQFFGPGTRLTVL.

The CDR3 DNA sequence: TGTGCCAGCAGTGAACTAGCGGGGGGCTCCTACGAGCAGTACTTC. It yields the protein CASSELAGGSYEQYF. The chain recombines TRBV6-1 with TRBJ2-7; 11 bases map to TRBD2. There are 15 residues in the CDR3. Germline V gives CDR1 MNHNS, CDR2 SASEGT. The J segment lost 0 bases and the V segment lost 2 bases, leaving 0 bases of the junction unmatched.

The chain is built from TRBV11-2 and TRBJ2-1; D might be TRBD1 (6 bases). The germline V and J ends were trimmed by 5 bases and 15 bases, with 17 bases remaining between them. Per germline, CDR1 SGHAT and CDR2 FQNNGV. The CDR3 is 12 amino acids. The CDR3 sequence is CASSHGQGPTFF. CDR3 in DNA: TGTGCCAGCAGCCACGGCCAGGGGCCCACGTTCTTC.

The chain is built from TRBV6-5 and TRBJ2-7; D possibly matches TRBD1 or TRBD2 (6 bases each). V lost 5 bases to trimming and J lost 2 bases, with 16 bases between them. Germline V gene lookup returns CDR1 MNHEY and CDR2 SVGAGI. This CDR3 is built from 15 residues. The CDR3 spells CASSLQGRRAYEQYF. In DNA form, the CDR3 reads TGTGCCAGCAGTCTACAGGGAAGGAGGGCCTACGAGCAGTACTTC.

V is TRBV7-9 and J is TRBJ2-3; 7 bases are a match to TRBD2. The germline gives CDR1 SEHNR, CDR2 FQNEAQ (reference sequence). This CDR3 region has 17 residues. The trim removed 1 base at V and 3 bases at J, leaving 10 bases unmatched. As DNA, the CDR3 is TGTGCCAGCAGCTTAGTTCGGGGCGGGAGCGGTACAGATACGCAGTATTTT. Encoded protein: CASSLVRGGSGTDTQYF.

The chain combines TRBV5-7 with TRBJ2-1; no definite D call. TRBV5-7 is designated an ORF whose function remains uncertain. The V gene lost 5 bases and the J gene lost 7 bases, with 16 bases spanning the gap. The CDR3 loop spans 14 amino acids. The CDR3 spells CASSWWVERNEQFF. DNA for the CDR3: TGTGCCAGCAGTTGGTGGGTAGAAAGGAATGAGCAGTTCTTC.

This chain connects TRBV18 to TRBJ1-2; 10 positions match TRBD1. The CDR3 consists of 14 residues. Trimming removed 2 bases from V and 8 bases from J; junction bases left unmatched: 5. The V gene's germline CDR1 is KGHSH and CDR2 LQKENI. CDR3 residues: CASSPTGTGDGYTF. CDR3 in DNA: TGTGCCAGCTCACCAACCGGGACAGGGGACGGCTACACCTTC. The variable domain in full, completed from reference TRBV18 and TRBJ1-2, reads NAGVMQNPRHLVRRRGQEARLRCSPMKGHSHVYWYRQLPEEGLKFMVYLQKENIIDESGMPKERFSAEFPKEGPSILRIQQVVRGDSAAYFCASSPTGTGDGYTFGSGTRLTVV.

The chain uses TRBV11-2 and TRBJ1-1; D not certain. Trimming cost V 5 bases and J 1 base, with 8 bases left between them. This CDR3 is built from 13 residues. Germline V gene sequence: CDR1 SGHAT, CDR2 FQNNGV. DNA of the CDR3: TGTGCCAGCAGCGCCGAAGCGAACACTGAAGCTTTCTTT. Translated, it gives CASSAEANTEAFF.

This clone was seen only once. The chain links TRBV19 to TRBJ1-5, with D possibly being TRBD1 (5 bases). CDR3 length: 16 amino acids. The germline V and J ends were trimmed by 1 base and 1 base, with 11 bases remaining between them. Per the germline V gene, CDR1 is LNHDA and CDR2 is SQIVND (reference sequence). The CDR3 DNA reads TGTGCCAGTAGTATAGTAGGGGATAGAAGCAATCAGCCCCAGCATTTT. Residues: CASSIVGDRSNQPQHF.